One and the same sample provided the 3 T cell receptor beta chains below, sequenced in a study of T cell repertoires in cytomegalovirus infection. These receptors have no known antigen. TCRdb re-derived calls from the reads in MiXCR, one entry per CDR3 protein. This sample has 800,000 to 950,000 distinct CDR3 sequences, with about 33% found just once. The input for sequencing was cultured CD8+ T cells from PBMCs, taken from culture after CMV antigen stimulation. Receptors originate from a human donor in good health (CMV status not recorded). Some clones in this sample may be carry-over from other donors' samples.

This clonotype was recorded a few times. The chain recombines TRBV28 with TRBJ2-1; D might be TRBD1 (6 bases). Germline loops: CDR1 MDHEN, CDR2 SYDVKM. Trimming removed 3 bases at V and 7 bases at J, with 16 bases between. CDR3 size: 15 residues. The CDR3: CASSFHRDPWNEQFF. The DNA of the CDR3 is TGTGCCAGCAGTTTCCACAGGGACCCCTGGAATGAGCAGTTCTTC.

This clonotype was observed at least ten times. The chain uses TRBV7-6 and TRBJ2-1; D could derive from TRBD1 or TRBD2 (5 bases each). The CDR3 extends over 14 amino acids. Trimming pared 4 bases from V and 11 bases from J, leaving 18 bases between. Germline lookup yields CDR1 SGHVS and CDR2 FNYEAQ. The CDR3 DNA is TGTGCCAGCAGCTCCGGGACGGAGTTTATGAAGCAGTTCTTC. It encodes CASSSGTEFMKQFF.

In its sample, this clonotype was seen a few times. The V and J genes are TRBV6-5 and TRBJ2-5; D is ambiguous. Germline V gene sequence: CDR1 MNHEY, CDR2 SVGAGI. This CDR3 has 12 amino acids. V lost 6 bases and J 6 bases, leaving 11 bases between the germline ends. CDR3 in amino acids: CASRAPQKTQYF. CDR3 DNA: TGTGCCAGCAGAGCACCCCAGAAGACCCAGTACTTC.